This record covers a single T cell receptor beta chain. Germline V gene lookup returns CDR1 MNHEY and CDR2 SVGAGI. The CDR3 loop spans 15 amino acids. The V and J ends lost 6 bases and 8 bases, in that order; junction bases with no gene match: 9. The data derive from a study of blood T cell repertoires in COVID-19. About the research overall: Samples taken during acute and convalescent COVID-19 were collected in the United States, Italy and Spain. PBMCs, B-cell-depleted T cells, or T cells were the source of the cDNA or gDNA that made up the material.

Per the authors' pipeline: From reference gene primer amplification, estimates of nucleated cell counts were derived. The assay was immunoSEQ multiplex PCR, and TCRdb's table has in-frame clones only and misses some. D and trimming were read from the DNA, whereas the V and J calls and clone size are those reported in that table. The sample lists 200,000 to 300,000 clones, 80% to 90% occurring once. The TCR originated in a man aged 50-59 years with acute or convalescent COVID-19. The V and J genes are TRBV6-5 and TRBJ1-4; 10 bases map to TRBD1. Sequencing was performed on peripheral blood. CDR3 loop: CASRPTGTGEEKLFF. The DNA for the CDR3 is TGTGCCAGCAGACCAACCGGGACAGGGGAGGAAAAACTGTTTTTT.